These T cell receptor beta chains were read from a single sample in a study of T cells after yellow fever vaccination. TCRdb analysed the 5' RACE reads with MiXCR anew, one entry per CDR3 protein. The table includes approximately 450,000 distinct CDR3 sequences, roughly a sixth detected once. Material: PBMCs, obtained before the yellow fever booster vaccination. The receptors stem from a man younger than 35 who received the YFV17D yellow fever vaccine. Each CDR3 is given with its conserved first and last residue. D genes are given only for firm matches. A clone size is listed for some rows: how often the clone was seen (once, few, many), or a class if it is expanded.

d_call	clone_size	v_call	j_call	cdr3_nt	cdr3_aa
TRBD1	NA	TRBV7-3	TRBJ2-5	TGTGCCAGCAGCTCCCTGGGTCGGACAGGCAGGGAGACCCAGTACTTC	CASSSLGRTGRETQYF
NA	few	TRBV5-1	TRBJ1-1	TGCGCCAGCAGCTGGGGGGAGTGGGGTGTCGCTGAAGCTTTCTTT	CASSWGEWGVAEAFF
TRBD1	NA	TRBV7-7	TRBJ2-1	TGTGCTAGCAGCCCTAGGCAGGGGGCAGGTTATGAGCAGTTCTTC	CASSPRQGAGYEQFF
NA	few	TRBV2	TRBJ2-6	TGTGCCAGGCTTGACAGTGCTGGGGCCAACGTCCTGACTTTC	CARLDSAGANVLTF
NA	many	TRBV7-2	TRBJ2-2	TGTGCCAGCAGCTTTCTTACAGGGTTCGGGGAGCTGTTTTTT	CASSFLTGFGELFF
NA	NA	TRBV29-1	TRBJ1-1	TGCAGCGTCCGATCCGACAGGAACACTGAAGCTTTCTTT	CSVRSDRNTEAFF
NA	few	TRBV5-1	TRBJ1-5	TGCGCCAGCAGCTTGACGGGGGGACAAGGTCAGCCCCAGCATTTT	CASSLTGGQGQPQHF
NA	NA	TRBV20-1	TRBJ1-1	TGCAGTGCTAGACAGATGAACACTGAAGCTTTCTTT	CSARQMNTEAFF
NA	few	TRBV6-6	TRBJ2-5	TGTGCCAGCAGTTACGAGGCCTTCCAGTACTTC	CASSYEAFQYF
TRBD1	NA	TRBV4-3	TRBJ1-4	TGCGCCAGCAGCCAAGGCACACCGACAGGGCTAAATGAAAAACTGTTTTTT	CASSQGTPTGLNEKLFF